This T cell receptor (beta chain) was sequenced during a study of CD8 T cells in ankylosing spondylitis. Study outcomes and limitations: Disease-linked clones reportedly concentrated significantly in matched ankylosing spondylitis synovial fluid. CD8+ cells made up the disease-linked clones, which were relatively rare in peripheral blood. A TCR beta motif of about 8 highly homologous variants appeared characteristic of ankylosing spondylitis blood. Both synovial fluid and blood in reactive arthritis had previously been reported to carry some motif variants.

TCR beta libraries were made by quantitative 5'-RACE with molecular barcodes. Each CDR3 protein gets one entry after TCRdb re-called the 5' RACE reads with MiXCR. The data show around 770,000 distinct CDR3 sequences, around 20% seen once. Germline CDR1 SGHVS, CDR2 FNYEAQ. V lost 5 bases, J lost 4 bases, and 4 bases stayed unmatched. CDR3 length: 15 residues. This clonotype was counted a few times. What it binds is unknown. The receptor comes from a male donor with ankylosing spondylitis. Sample: blood, either unsorted or a sorted T cell fraction (not recorded which). The chain couples TRBV7-6 to TRBJ2-1, with 11 nucleotides matching TRBD2. The CDR3 nucleotides read TGTGCCAGCAGCAATAGCGGGAGGGCTTACAATGAGCAGTTCTTC. It yields the protein CASSNSGRAYNEQFF.